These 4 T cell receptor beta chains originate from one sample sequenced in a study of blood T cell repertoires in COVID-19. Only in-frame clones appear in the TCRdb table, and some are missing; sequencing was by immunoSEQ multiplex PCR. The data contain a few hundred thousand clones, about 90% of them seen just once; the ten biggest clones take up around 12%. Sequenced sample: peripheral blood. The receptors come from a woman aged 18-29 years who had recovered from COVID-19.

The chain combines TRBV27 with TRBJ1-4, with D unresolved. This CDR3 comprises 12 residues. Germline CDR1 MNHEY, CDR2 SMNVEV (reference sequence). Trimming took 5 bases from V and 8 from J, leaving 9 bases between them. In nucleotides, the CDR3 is TGTGCCAGCAGTCCCAATGGCGAAAAACTGTTTTTT. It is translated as CASSPNGEKLFF.

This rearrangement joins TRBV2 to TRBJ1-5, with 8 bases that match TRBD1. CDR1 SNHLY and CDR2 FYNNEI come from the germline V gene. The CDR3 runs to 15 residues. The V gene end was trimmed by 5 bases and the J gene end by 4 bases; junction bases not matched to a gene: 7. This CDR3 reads CASSLGDRTNQPQHF. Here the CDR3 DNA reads TGTGCCAGCAGTTTGGGGGACAGGACTAATCAGCCCCAGCATTTT. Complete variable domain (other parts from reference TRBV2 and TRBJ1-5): EPEVTQTPSHQVTQMGQEVILRCVPISNHLYFYWYRQILGQKVEFLVSFYNNEISEKSEIFDDQFSVERPDGSNFTLKIRSTKLEDSAMYFCASSLGDRTNQPQHFGDGTRLSIL.

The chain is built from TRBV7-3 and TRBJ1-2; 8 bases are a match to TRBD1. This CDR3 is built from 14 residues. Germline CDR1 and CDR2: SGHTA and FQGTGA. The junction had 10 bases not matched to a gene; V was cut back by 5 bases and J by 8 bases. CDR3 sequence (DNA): TGTGCCAGCAGCCTCCCAGGACAGGGTGTCGGCTACACCTTC. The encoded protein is CASSLPGQGVGYTF.

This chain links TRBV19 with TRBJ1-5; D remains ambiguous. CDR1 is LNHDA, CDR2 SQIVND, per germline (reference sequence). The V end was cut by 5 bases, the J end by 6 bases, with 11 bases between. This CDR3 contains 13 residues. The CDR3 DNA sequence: TGTGCCAGTAGTTACGAGGTAGCTCAGCCCCAGCATTTT. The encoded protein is CASSYEVAQPQHF. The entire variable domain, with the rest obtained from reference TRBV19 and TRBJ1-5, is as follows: DGGITQSPKYLFRKEGQNVTLSCEQNLNHDAMYWYRQDPGQGLRLIYYSQIVNDFQKGDIAEGYSVSREKKESFPLTVTSAQKNPTAFYLCASSYEVAQPQHFGDGTRLSIL.